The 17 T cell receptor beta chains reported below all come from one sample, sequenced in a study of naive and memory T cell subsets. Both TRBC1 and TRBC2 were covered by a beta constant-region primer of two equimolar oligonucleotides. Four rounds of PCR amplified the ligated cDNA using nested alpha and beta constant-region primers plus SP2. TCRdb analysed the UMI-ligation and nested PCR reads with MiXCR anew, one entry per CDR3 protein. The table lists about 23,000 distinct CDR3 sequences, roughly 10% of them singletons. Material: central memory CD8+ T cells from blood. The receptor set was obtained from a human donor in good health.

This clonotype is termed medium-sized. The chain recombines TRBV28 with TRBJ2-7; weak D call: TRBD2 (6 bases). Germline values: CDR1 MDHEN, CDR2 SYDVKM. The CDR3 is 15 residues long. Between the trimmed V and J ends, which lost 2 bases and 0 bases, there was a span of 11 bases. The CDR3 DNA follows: TGTGCCAGCAGTTTAACGGCGGGAAACTCCTACGAGCAGTACTTC. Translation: CASSLTAGNSYEQYF.

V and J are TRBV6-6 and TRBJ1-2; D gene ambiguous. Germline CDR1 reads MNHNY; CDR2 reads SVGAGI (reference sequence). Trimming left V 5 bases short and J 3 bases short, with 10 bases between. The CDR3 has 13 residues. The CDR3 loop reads CASSVDDDYGYTF. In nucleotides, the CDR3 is TGTGCCAGCAGTGTTGACGATGACTATGGCTACACCTTC.

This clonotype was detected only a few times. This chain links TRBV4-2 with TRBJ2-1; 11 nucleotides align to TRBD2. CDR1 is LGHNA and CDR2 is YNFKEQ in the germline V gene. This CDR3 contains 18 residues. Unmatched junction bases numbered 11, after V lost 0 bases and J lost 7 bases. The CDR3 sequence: CASSQDPLAGGILNEQFF. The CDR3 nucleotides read TGTGCCAGCAGCCAAGATCCTTTAGCGGGAGGGATTTTGAATGAGCAGTTCTTC.

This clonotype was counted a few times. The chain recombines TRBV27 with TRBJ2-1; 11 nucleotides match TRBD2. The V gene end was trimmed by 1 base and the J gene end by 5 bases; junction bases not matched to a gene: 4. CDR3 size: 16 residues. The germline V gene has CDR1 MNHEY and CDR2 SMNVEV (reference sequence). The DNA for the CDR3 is TGTGCCAGCAGTTTATTTAGCGGGAGGGAGGACAATGAGCAGTTCTTC. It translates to CASSLFSGREDNEQFF.

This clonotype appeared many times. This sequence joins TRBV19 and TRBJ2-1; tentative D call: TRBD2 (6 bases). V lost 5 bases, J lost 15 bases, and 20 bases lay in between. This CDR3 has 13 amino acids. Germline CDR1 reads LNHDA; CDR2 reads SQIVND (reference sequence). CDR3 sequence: CASSLGGLAGLFF. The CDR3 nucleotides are TGTGCCAGTAGTCTCGGGGGACTCGCAGGATTGTTCTTC.

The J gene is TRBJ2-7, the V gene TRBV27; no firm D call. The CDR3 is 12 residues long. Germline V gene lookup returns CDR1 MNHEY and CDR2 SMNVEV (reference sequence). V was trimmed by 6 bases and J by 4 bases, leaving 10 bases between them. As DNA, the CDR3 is TGTGCCAGCAGCAATTCCCCTTACGAGCAGTACTTC. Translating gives CASSNSPYEQYF.

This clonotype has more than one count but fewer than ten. CDR3 protein: CASSSQSWADTQYF. The DNA for the CDR3 is TGTGCCAGCAGCTCGCAATCCTGGGCAGATACGCAGTATTTT. The J gene is TRBJ2-3, the V gene TRBV27; no clear D gene. V was trimmed by 6 bases and J by 4 bases, leaving 14 bases between them. The CDR3 has 14 amino acids. CDR1 and CDR2 (germline): MNHEY, SMNVEV (reference sequence).

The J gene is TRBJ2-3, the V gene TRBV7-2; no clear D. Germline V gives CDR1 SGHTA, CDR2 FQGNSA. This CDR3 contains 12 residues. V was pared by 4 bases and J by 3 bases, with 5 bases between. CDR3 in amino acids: CASSSPTDTQYF. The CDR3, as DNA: TGTGCCAGCAGCTCCCCTACAGATACGCAGTATTTT.

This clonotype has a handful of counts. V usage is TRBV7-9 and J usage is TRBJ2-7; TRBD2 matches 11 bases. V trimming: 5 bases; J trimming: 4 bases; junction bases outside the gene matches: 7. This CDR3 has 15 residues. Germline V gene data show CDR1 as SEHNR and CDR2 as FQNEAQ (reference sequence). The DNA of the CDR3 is TGTGCCAGCAGCCTCGGGGCTAGCGGGAGGTACGAGCAGTACTTC. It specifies CASSLGASGRYEQYF.

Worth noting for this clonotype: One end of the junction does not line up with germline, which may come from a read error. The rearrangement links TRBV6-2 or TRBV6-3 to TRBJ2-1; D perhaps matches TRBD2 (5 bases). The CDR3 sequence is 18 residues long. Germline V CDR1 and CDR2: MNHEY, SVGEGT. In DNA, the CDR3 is TGTGCCAGCAGTTACTCGAATCTCTTGCCTAGCTCCTACAATGAGCGGTTCTTC. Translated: CASSYSNLLPSSYNERFF.

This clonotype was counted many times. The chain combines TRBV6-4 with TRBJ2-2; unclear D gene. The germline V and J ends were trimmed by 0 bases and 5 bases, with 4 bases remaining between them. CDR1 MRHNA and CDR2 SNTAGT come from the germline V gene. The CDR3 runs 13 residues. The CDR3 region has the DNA TGTGCCAGCAGTGACTCGGCGACCGGGGAGCTGTTTTTT. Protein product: CASSDSATGELFF.

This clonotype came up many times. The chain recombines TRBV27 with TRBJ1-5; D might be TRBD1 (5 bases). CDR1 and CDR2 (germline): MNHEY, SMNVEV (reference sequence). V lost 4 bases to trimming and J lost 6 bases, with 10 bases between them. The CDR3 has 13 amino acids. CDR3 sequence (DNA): TGTGCCAGCAGTTGGGGGTACGGTCAGCCCCAGCATTTT. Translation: CASSWGYGQPQHF.

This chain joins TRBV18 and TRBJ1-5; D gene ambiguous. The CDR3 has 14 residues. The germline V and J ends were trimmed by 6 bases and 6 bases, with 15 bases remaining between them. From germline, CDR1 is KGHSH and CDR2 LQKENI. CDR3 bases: TGTGCCAGCTCGGACGTGGGTGGGGTTCAGCCCCAGCATTTT. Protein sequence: CASSDVGGVQPQHF.

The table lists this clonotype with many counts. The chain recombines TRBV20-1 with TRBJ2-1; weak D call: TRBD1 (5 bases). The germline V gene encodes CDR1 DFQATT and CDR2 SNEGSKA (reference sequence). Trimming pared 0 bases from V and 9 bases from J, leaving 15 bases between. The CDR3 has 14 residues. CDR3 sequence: CSARDQGDMAEQFF. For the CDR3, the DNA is TGCAGTGCTAGAGATCAAGGGGATATGGCTGAGCAGTTCTTC.

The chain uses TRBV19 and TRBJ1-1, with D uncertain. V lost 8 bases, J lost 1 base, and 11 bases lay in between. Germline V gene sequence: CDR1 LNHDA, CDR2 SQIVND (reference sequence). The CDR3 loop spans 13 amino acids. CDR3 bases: TGTGCCAGTTTGAATGCGCCGAACACTGAAGCTTTCTTT. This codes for CASLNAPNTEAFF.

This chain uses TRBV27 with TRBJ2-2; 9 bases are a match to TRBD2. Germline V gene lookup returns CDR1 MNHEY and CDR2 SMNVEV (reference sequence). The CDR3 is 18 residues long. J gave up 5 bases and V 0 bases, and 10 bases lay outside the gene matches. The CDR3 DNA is TGTGCCAGCAGTTTATCAGGGCTAGCGGGAATTTTAACCGGGGAGCTGTTTTTT. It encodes CASSLSGLAGILTGELFF.

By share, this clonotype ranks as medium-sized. This chain's CDR3 is CATSSDQGNTIYF. The CDR3 nucleotides are TGTGCCACCAGCAGCGACCAGGGAAACACCATATATTTT. This sequence joins TRBV15 and TRBJ1-3; D gene unclear. CDR1 is LNHNV, CDR2 YYDKDF, per germline (reference sequence). V lost 3 bases, J lost 4 bases, and 7 bases lay in between. The CDR3 contains 13 residues. Variable domain in full (rest from reference TRBV15 and TRBJ1-3): DAMVIQNPRYQVTQFGKPVTLSCSQTLNHNVMYWYQQKSSQAPKLLFHYYDKDFNNEADTPDNFQSRRPNTSFCFLDIRSPGLGDTAMYLCATSSDQGNTIYFGEGSWLTVV.